This TCR beta chain appears in the sequencing data of a study of blood T cell repertoires in COVID-19. For the study at large: There were acute and convalescent COVID-19 samples, and they came from the United States, Italy and Spain. In each case, the material was cDNA or gDNA derived from T cells, B-cell-depleted T cells, or PBMCs.

Per the authors' pipeline: Quantification of nucleated cells was approximated via reference gene primer amplification. Sequencing used immunoSEQ multiplex PCR; TCRdb keeps in-frame clones, though not all of them. V and J calls plus clone size are reproduced from that table; the DNA served to infer D and trimming. The sample contains over 20,000 clones, more than 85% of which appear only once. Comments on this clone: One end of the junction is discordant with germline, which a read error may explain.

In germline, CDR1 is SEHNR, CDR2 FQNEAQ (reference sequence). The CDR3 is 12 residues long. This receptor was identified in a woman between 70 and 85 years old with active COVID-19. Sample: peripheral blood. The chain uses TRBV7-9 and TRBJ2-1; D may be TRBD1 (6 bases). CDR3 amino acids: CASRLDRTPPFF. As DNA, the CDR3 is TGTGCCAGCAGATTAGACAGGACGCCCCCGTTCTTC.